What follows is one TCR beta chain and its context. Its antigen specificity is not known. No qualities accompany the bases; no much larger clone lies one base away. This sample is drawn from a study of shared clonotypes between healthy human individuals (dated by TCRdb to 2018 to 2020). About the investigation overall: Three men and two women, aged 18 to 49 years, made up the cohort. For each donor, three plates each were used for CD4 naive and CD4 memory, two plates were used for CD8 naive, and one plate was used for CD8 memory. The study deeply sequenced blood TCR repertoires of roughly five healthy adults to estimate repertoire size and the extent of clonotype sharing between individuals. Different laboratories and diverse techniques were used to prepare libraries and sequence TCR repertoires, to increase sequencing depth and limit assay-specific biases. Leukapheresis yielded between about 0.85 and 9.5 billion PBMCs per donor. Results the study describes overall, beyond this receptor: Based on pairwise subsampling, the degree of clonotype sharing among donors was expected to be affected by sequencing depth. Larger estimated clonotype richness was generally found for naive subsets than for memory subsets. Compared with non-shared clonotypes, the clonotypes found in all four sorted-subset donors had higher generation probabilities. Because the study included only a small number of donors, the genetic and exposure-history diversity represented was limited. Sampling was restricted to blood, and TCR repertoires in tissue are likely to differ from TCR repertoires in blood. Sharing across several donors was observed for about 5% of naive CD4, 3% to 3.5% of naive CD8, roughly 2.3% of memory CD4, and approximately 0.41% of memory CD8 clonotypes. Even with the large sequencing depth, rarefaction of the sorted-subset datasets indicated that sequencing was incomplete.

Using the deep immunoSEQ assay, TCR CDR3 regions were amplified from genomic DNA by multiplex PCR. Genomic DNA extracted from each cell subset was distributed evenly over all wells of several immunoSEQ 96-well plates, and each plate served as one replicate. Each replicate PCR for sorted subsets received roughly 0.2 ug genomic DNA, equal to about 30,000 T cell genomes. Purified libraries were measured with a Qubit 3.0 fluorometer, size-checked on a Bioanalyzer 2100, and measured again with the KAPA Library Quantification kit. A separate single-read 150-cycle Illumina NextSeq 550 flow cell was used to sequence each immunoSEQ 96-well plate. The paper's processing steps were these. The immunoSEQ output contained only junctional sequences without quality scores, so filtering could not match that applied to full-length reads. To assign V/J genes and CDR3, sequences were annotated using PyIR, a Python wrapper for IgBLAST v1.9, with IMGT germline references. Reads with weak V/J assignments (E-value above 1e-6), missing CDR3, stop codons, out-of-frame junctions, or ambiguous translated residues were removed. V3J clonotypes were defined as sequences sharing an identical inferred V gene, J gene, and CDR3 amino acid sequence. To compute the percentage overlap between repertoires, the number of shared unique clonotypes was divided by the size of the smaller repertoire. Repertoire richness was assessed with RTK rarefaction, the Chao1 estimator, and Recon v2.1 estimates of unobserved clonotypes. For all TCRbeta clonotypes obtained by the gDNA method from a few donors, generation probabilities were computed with OLGA. This immuneACCESS table, as held by TCRdb, lists in-frame sequences with V and J called but not all clones. Of the missing ones, under half trace to an unresolved V gene in checked studies; the others have no known cause. D and trimming were read from the DNA, whereas the V and J calls and clone size are those reported in that table. The table for this sample lists some 1.5 million clones; 95% to 99% of them were counted only once. Around 0.47% of the sample is held by the ten biggest clonotypes.

The donors were healthy, HIV-negative adults with no recently reported acute infections or vaccinations. Only Caucasian adults living in Nashville, Tennessee, USA were represented among the donors. CD4+ T cells were enriched through magnetic negative selection, after which naive cells were positively selected on CD45RA and the remaining negative fraction served as the memory subset. Blood was obtained by leukapheresis, after which PBMCs were separated by Ficoll-Histopaque density gradient centrifugation and cryopreserved in liquid nitrogen vapor phase. Analytical flow cytometry was used to check the purity and quantity of every magnetically sorted T cell population. Each sorted fraction had its genomic DNA isolated and then quantified by UV absorbance on a Nanodrop 2000c. The CDR3 runs 14 amino acids, cysteine and phenylalanine included. The kept DNA is CDR3 alone, 42 bases in frame from the first base. CDR1 and CDR2 are drawn from the germline V gene: SGHDN, FVKESK. V and J lose 4 bases and 4 bases, and a span of 11 bases separates them.

Here the chain combines TRBV14 and TRBJ2-1; the D segment might be TRBD1 or TRBD2, since each matches 5 bases. The receptor was derived from a man aged 25 to 40 in good health. The sequenced material came from naive CD4+ T cells sorted from blood. What this sample's cell subset or site label stands for: CD45RA+ positively selected. The bases read TGTGCCAGCAGCCCTCAGGGACCTTACAATGAGCAGTTCTTC. Its translation is CASSPQGPYNEQFF.